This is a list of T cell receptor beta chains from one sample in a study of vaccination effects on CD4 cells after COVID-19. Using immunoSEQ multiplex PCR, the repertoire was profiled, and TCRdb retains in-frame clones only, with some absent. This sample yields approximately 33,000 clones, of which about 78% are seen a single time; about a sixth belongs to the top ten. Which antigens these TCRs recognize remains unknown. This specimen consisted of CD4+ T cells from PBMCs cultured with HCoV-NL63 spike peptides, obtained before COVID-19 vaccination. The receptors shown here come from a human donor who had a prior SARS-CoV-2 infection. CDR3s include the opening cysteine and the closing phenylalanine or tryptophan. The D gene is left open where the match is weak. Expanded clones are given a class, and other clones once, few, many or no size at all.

CATSDLQGLAGRGGWTDTQYF TGTGCCACCAGTGATTTGCAGGGACTAGCGGGGAGGGGCGGGTGGACAGATACGCAGTATTTT TRBJ2-3 TRBD2 TRBV24-1 -
CASSPVGYIQRVGYTF TGTGCCAGCAGCCCCGTCGGGTATATCCAAAGGGTGGGCTACACCTTC TRBJ1-2 - TRBV3-1/TRBV3-2 -
CATSAPGQSYEQYF TGTGCCACCAGTGCTCCGGGACAGAGCTACGAGCAGTACTTC TRBJ2-7 TRBD1 TRBV24-1 -
CSASRREVSYNEQFF TGCAGTGCTAGTCGGCGGGAGGTATCATACAATGAGCAGTTCTTC TRBJ2-1 TRBD2 TRBV20-1 -
CASRRDLSYEQYF TGTGCCAGCCGCCGGGATTTATCCTACGAGCAGTACTTC TRBJ2-7 - TRBV5-4 -
CAISERGLYGYTF TGTGCCATCAGTGAGCGGGGGCTCTATGGCTACACCTTC TRBJ1-2 - TRBV10-3 -
CATSRETSASNTGELFF TGTGCCACCAGCAGAGAGACTAGCGCGTCGAACACCGGGGAGCTGTTTTTT TRBJ2-2 TRBD2 TRBV15 -
CATSRDKGVTEKLFF TGTGCCACCAGCAGAGATAAGGGAGTTACTGAAAAACTGTTTTTT TRBJ1-4 - TRBV15 -
CASSPERRLGDQPQHF TGTGCCAGCTCACCGGAACGACGACTAGGGGACCAGCCCCAGCATTTT TRBJ1-5 - TRBV18 -
CASSSRGHTQYF TGTGCCAGCAGCTCCCGGGGGCACACGCAGTATTTT TRBJ2-3 - TRBV6-5 -
CASSVGGGRGYEQFF TGTGCCAGCAGCGTAGGGGGCGGGAGAGGGTATGAGCAGTTCTTC TRBJ2-1 - TRBV7-2 -
CASSLEALLSNQPQHF TGTGCCAGCAGCTTGGAAGCCCTTTTGAGCAATCAGCCCCAGCATTTT TRBJ1-5 - TRBV5-8 -
CASSEVAGSNQPQHF TGTGCCAGCAGTGAAGTGGCAGGGTCAAATCAGCCCCAGCATTTT TRBJ1-5 - TRBV6-1 -
CASSPVFSHEYGYTF TGTGCCAGCTCACCAGTTTTCAGCCACGAATATGGCTACACCTTC TRBJ1-2 - TRBV18 -
CASSPGGPLQETQYF TGTGCCAGCTCACCAGGGGGGCCTTTACAAGAGACCCAGTACTTC TRBJ2-5 - TRBV18 -
CATSDFGASRETQYF TGTGCCACCAGTGATTTTGGGGCCAGTAGGGAGACCCAGTACTTC TRBJ2-5 - TRBV24-1 -
CASSFGTLTYNEQFF TGTGCCAGCAGCTTCGGGACGCTCACCTACAATGAGCAGTTCTTC TRBJ2-1 - TRBV5-8 -
CASSPRTGGSYGYTF TGTGCCAGTAGTCCTCGGACAGGGGGCTCCTATGGCTACACCTTC TRBJ1-2 TRBD1 TRBV19 -
CASSQERLAPPTPNEKLFF TGCGCCAGCAGCCAAGAGCGCCTCGCACCGCCTACTCCTAATGAAAAACTGTTTTTT TRBJ1-4 - TRBV4-1 -
CASSEARGFEQYF TGTGCCAGCAGTGAAGCGCGGGGGTTCGAGCAGTACTTC TRBJ2-7 TRBD2 TRBV2 -
CASSPLRDEQYF TGTGCCAGCTCACCTTTAAGGGACGAGCAGTACTTC TRBJ2-7 - TRBV18 -
CASSRGLGYGYTF TGCGCCAGCAGCCGGGGTCTGGGGTATGGCTACACCTTC TRBJ1-2 - TRBV4-3 -
CASNLPAGAEETQYF TGCGCCAGCAACTTGCCAGCGGGGGCCGAAGAGACCCAGTACTTC TRBJ2-5 TRBD2 TRBV5-1 -
CASSLDPGTSSYEQYF TGTGCCAGCAGCTTAGACCCCGGGACTAGCAGCTACGAGCAGTACTTC TRBJ2-7 TRBD2 TRBV7-2 few
CASSLEGLSHRYFQPQHF TGTGCCAGCAGCTTAGAAGGTCTCTCCCACAGGTATTTCCAGCCCCAGCATTTT TRBJ1-5 - TRBV7-8 -
CASSYRGSEQFF TGTGCCAGCAGTTACAGGGGGTCTGAGCAGTTCTTC TRBJ2-1 TRBD1 TRBV3-1/TRBV3-2 -
CASSFNTPTGGSRNEQFF TGTGCCAGCAGTTTTAATACCCCGACAGGGGGGAGCCGAAATGAGCAGTTCTTC TRBJ2-1 TRBD1 TRBV27 -
CASSYSNANQPQHF TGTGCCAGCAGTTACTCGAACGCAAATCAGCCCCAGCATTTT TRBJ1-5 - TRBV6-2/TRBV6-3 -
CASSLSRDRGGGYTF TGTGCCAGCAGCTTGTCCCGGGACAGGGGAGGTGGCTACACCTTC TRBJ1-2 TRBD1 TRBV5-4 -
CARSRRGWQETQYF TGTGCCCGGTCTCGGAGGGGCTGGCAAGAGACCCAGTACTTC TRBJ2-5 - TRBV30 -
CASSAGQGFAEAFF TGTGCCAGCAGCGCGGGACAGGGGTTCGCTGAAGCTTTCTTT TRBJ1-1 TRBD1 TRBV2 -
CASSQGWGTEAFF TGCGCCAGCAGCCAGGGGTGGGGGACTGAAGCTTTCTTT TRBJ1-1 - TRBV5-1 -
CASSADRNSYNEQFF TGCGCCAGCAGCGCCGATCGAAACTCCTACAATGAGCAGTTCTTC TRBJ2-1 - TRBV5-1 few
CASSKEDPYEQYF TGTGCCAGCAGTAAGGAGGATCCCTACGAGCAGTACTTC TRBJ2-7 - TRBV2 -
CASSQEVVTGGLARDGYTF TGCGCCAGCAGCCAAGAGGTGGTGACAGGGGGTTTAGCGAGGGATGGCTACACCTTC TRBJ1-2 TRBD1 TRBV4-1 -
CASSVGGQSSYEQYF TGTGCCAGCTCAGTGGGGGGACAGAGCTCCTACGAGCAGTACTTC TRBJ2-7 - TRBV18 few
CASSLRGLGLNSPLHF TGTGCCAGCAGCTTGCGGGGATTGGGATTAAATTCACCCCTCCACTTT TRBJ1-6 - TRBV7-3 few
CATSRETGPNQPQHF TGTGCCACCAGCAGAGAGACAGGCCCTAATCAGCCCCAGCATTTT TRBJ1-5 - TRBV15 -
CATSDPGRGQETQYF TGTGCCACCAGTGATCCCGGACGGGGTCAAGAGACCCAGTACTTC TRBJ2-5 - TRBV24-1 few
CASSLGAIADTQYF TGCGCCAGCAGCTTGGGGGCCATCGCAGATACGCAGTATTTT TRBJ2-3 - TRBV5-1 few
CASSFRNTEAFF TGTGCCAGTAGTTTCCGGAACACTGAAGCTTTCTTT TRBJ1-1 - TRBV19 -
CASSTGFAGNTIYF TGTGCCAGTAGTACCGGATTCGCAGGAAACACCATATATTTT TRBJ1-3 - TRBV19 -
CASSNSMSSEQYF TGTGCCAGCAGCAATAGTATGTCAAGCGAGCAGTACTTC TRBJ2-7 - TRBV6-5 few
CASSRSRAGYTF TGTGCCAGCAGCCGATCCAGGGCTGGCTACACCTTC TRBJ1-2 - TRBV7-2 -
CANSTTGAYGYTF TGTGCCAACTCCACCACAGGGGCCTATGGCTACACCTTC TRBJ1-2 TRBD1 TRBV12-3/TRBV12-4 -